Below are 2 T cell receptor beta chains sequenced from a single sample in a study of sequential checkpoint blockade in melanoma. The treatment: randomized to nivolumab then ipilimumab (arm A) or the reverse (arm B). Method: immunoSEQ multiplex PCR; TCRdb's copy keeps in-frame clones and lacks some. The sample carries under 45,000 clones, approximately 85% recorded once. Sample: CD8+ T cells sorted from blood (inferred from file names), taken from a patient given nivolumab and ipilimumab in sequence. The receptors derive from a human donor with melanoma.

The sample holds a few counts of this clone. This chain connects TRBV9 to TRBJ2-3, with D possibly being TRBD1 (5 bases). The CDR3 has 13 residues. The germline V gene has CDR1 SGDLS and CDR2 YYNGEE. Trimming took 3 bases from V and 2 from J, leaving 7 bases between them. The CDR3 sequence is CASSGQPTDTQYF. The CDR3 DNA reads TGTGCCAGCAGCGGACAGCCCACAGATACGCAGTATTTT.

V gene TRBV6-6 combines with J gene TRBJ1-1, with D possibly being TRBD1 (6 bases). V lost 2 bases, J lost 1 base, and 8 bases lay in between. Per germline, CDR1 MNHNY and CDR2 SVGAGI (reference sequence). CDR3 length: 14 amino acids. DNA for the CDR3: TGTGCCAGCAGTTACGTACAGGGGAACACTGAAGCTTTCTTT. It yields the protein CASSYVQGNTEAFF.